These 9 T cell receptor beta chains originate from one sample sequenced in a study of CD8+ T cells in alopecia areata. Reverse transcribed after extraction, RNA yielded cDNA as the sequencing template. Using immunoSEQ multiplex PCR, the repertoire was profiled, and TCRdb retains in-frame clones only, with some absent. The sample includes about 180,000 clones, roughly 50% seen only once; the top ten take 11%. Treatment: oral pan-JAK inhibitor, 5-10 mg twice daily. Sequencing used CD8+ T cells sorted from blood, obtained at week 24, from a patient treated with tofacitinib. The receptors come from a human donor with alopecia areata.

This clone turned up a few times. The chain joins TRBV29-1 to TRBJ1-5; D is possibly TRBD1 (5 bases). From germline, CDR1 is SQVTM and CDR2 ANQGSEA. This CDR3 is 14 amino acids long. Trimming removed 6 bases from V and 8 bases from J, with 20 bases in between. The CDR3 spells CSVAHGAEEKPQHF. The CDR3 coding sequence is TGCAGCGTAGCACACGGGGCAGAGGAAAAGCCCCAGCATTTT.

About this clone: The limits of the CDR3 on the DNA are not certain, so only TCRdb's listed CDR3 is given. This chain links TRBV30 with TRBJ1-1; the table assigns TRBD1, which was not confirmed against the DNA. The CDR3 region is 12 residues in length, termini included. Germline lookup yields CDR1 GTSNPN and CDR2 SVGIG (reference sequence). The CDR3 loop reads CAWSVGQGITFF.

CDR3 sequence reads: CASSAGQGVSYEQYF. Written as DNA, the CDR3 is TGTGCCAGCAGCGCCGGACAGGGGGTTTCCTACGAGCAGTACTTC. The chain links TRBV9 to TRBJ2-7; 10 bases are a match to TRBD1. J gave up 1 base and V 3 bases, and 4 bases lay outside the gene matches. Germline lookup yields CDR1 SGDLS and CDR2 YYNGEE. The CDR3 contains 15 residues.

This clone was counted only a few times. The CDR3 nucleotides are TGTGCCAGCAGCCAAGAAACCACTACAGATACGCAGTATTTT. Protein: CASSQETTTDTQYF. The gene calls are TRBV14 and TRBJ2-3; no firm D call. The CDR3 covers 14 residues. V was pared by 0 bases and J by 3 bases, with 7 bases between. In germline, CDR1 is SGHDN, CDR2 FVKESK.

V usage is TRBV25-1 and J usage is TRBJ1-2, with unresolved D. CDR3 length: 10 residues. Germline CDR1 MGHDK, CDR2 SYGVNS. V was shortened by 8 bases and J by 4 bases, with 5 bases between the two germline ends. The CDR3 protein is CASFSYGYTF. The CDR3 DNA follows: TGTGCCAGCTTCAGCTATGGCTACACCTTC.

The chain carries TRBV7-9 and TRBJ2-1; D possibly corresponds to TRBD1 (6 bases). The CDR3 spans 13 residues. The V gene's germline CDR1 is SEHNR and CDR2 FQNEAQ (reference sequence). V was shortened by 6 bases and J by 9 bases, with 15 bases between the two germline ends. CDR3 protein: CASSLTGSGEQFF. The DNA of the CDR3 is TGTGCCAGCAGTCTAACAGGGAGCGGTGAGCAGTTCTTC.

V and J are TRBV2 and TRBJ1-2; weak D call: TRBD1 (6 bases). V dropped 7 bases and J dropped 7 bases, with 19 bases sitting between them. In germline, CDR1 is SNHLY, CDR2 FYNNEI. This CDR3 has 14 residues. In DNA, the CDR3 is TGTGCCAGCATTCCGGACAGTCCCATCTTTGGCTACACCTTC. Protein sequence: CASIPDSPIFGYTF.

V gene TRBV30 combines with J gene TRBJ2-7; D tentatively fits TRBD1 or TRBD2 (6 bases each). The ends were cut back, 0 bases at V and 2 bases at J, with 14 bases in the middle. CDR1 GTSNPN and CDR2 SVGIG come from the germline V gene (reference sequence). CDR3 size: 15 residues. The CDR3 nucleotides read TGTGCCTGGAGTGTAGGGATGGGGGGCGCCTACGAGCAGTACTTC. This sequence encodes CAWSVGMGGAYEQYF.

The V and J genes are TRBV9 and TRBJ2-2, with D hard to call. Germline assignment: CDR1 SGDLS and CDR2 YYNGEE. V was clipped by 0 bases and J by 7 bases, with 13 bases between them. This CDR3 comprises 15 residues. CDR3 sequence (DNA): TGTGCCAGCAGCGTAGGGTCCTTTAGTGGCGGGGAGCTGTTTTTT. Its protein is CASSVGSFSGGELFF.